This TCR beta chain derives from a study of shared clonotypes between healthy human individuals. Study-level information: The people who gave samples were two women and a few men aged 18 to 49.

General study findings and limits: Sampling involved blood alone; tissue repertoires likely differ.

About this clone: Its antigen is unknown.

All the donors were Caucasian adults who lived in Nashville, Tennessee. Method: immunoSEQ multiplex PCR; TCRdb's copy keeps in-frame clones and lacks some. The data contain around 700,000 clones, 72% of them singletons. This CDR3 comprises 17 residues. Germline V lookup: CDR1 SGHTA, CDR2 FQGTGA. V lost 0 bases, J lost 2 bases, and 16 bases lay in between. The receptor was isolated from a woman younger than 45 in good health. Sequenced material: memory CD4+ T cells sorted from blood. Subset reported: CD45RA-negative fraction. This chain connects TRBV7-3 to TRBJ1-1, with D unresolved. The CDR3 bases are TGTGCCAGCAGCTTAACAGCATCGTGGGGAGTAAACACTGAAGCTTTCTTT. Translating it yields CASSLTASWGVNTEAFF.